The following is a T cell receptor (beta chain) sequence with its context. Per the authors' pipeline: The assay estimated nucleated cells by amplifying reference gene primers. Clones were read by immunoSEQ multiplex PCR, and TCRdb kept only the in-frame ones, dropping some. V, J and clone size were drawn from that table, and D and trimming were deduced from the DNA. The data show about 120,000 clones, with about 84% seen just once and 3.9% held by the top ten. Germline V CDR1 and CDR2: SGHTA, FQGNSA. This CDR3 has 17 amino acids. Trimming took 2 bases from V and 5 from J; bases not matched to a gene: 9. This sample is drawn from a study of blood T cell repertoires in COVID-19. Study at large: COVID-19 samples, acute and convalescent, were from the United States, Italy and Spain. Sources were T cells, B-cell-depleted T cells, or PBMCs; the material itself was cDNA or gDNA.

This TCR came from a man aged 55 to 69 with acute or convalescent COVID-19. The chain has TRBV7-2 and TRBJ2-1; 10 bases map to TRBD2. Sequenced input: peripheral blood. The CDR3 nucleotides read TGTGCCAGCAGCTTAATCCGCCTAGCGGGAGAGAACAATGAGCAGTTCTTC. It specifies CASSLIRLAGENNEQFF.